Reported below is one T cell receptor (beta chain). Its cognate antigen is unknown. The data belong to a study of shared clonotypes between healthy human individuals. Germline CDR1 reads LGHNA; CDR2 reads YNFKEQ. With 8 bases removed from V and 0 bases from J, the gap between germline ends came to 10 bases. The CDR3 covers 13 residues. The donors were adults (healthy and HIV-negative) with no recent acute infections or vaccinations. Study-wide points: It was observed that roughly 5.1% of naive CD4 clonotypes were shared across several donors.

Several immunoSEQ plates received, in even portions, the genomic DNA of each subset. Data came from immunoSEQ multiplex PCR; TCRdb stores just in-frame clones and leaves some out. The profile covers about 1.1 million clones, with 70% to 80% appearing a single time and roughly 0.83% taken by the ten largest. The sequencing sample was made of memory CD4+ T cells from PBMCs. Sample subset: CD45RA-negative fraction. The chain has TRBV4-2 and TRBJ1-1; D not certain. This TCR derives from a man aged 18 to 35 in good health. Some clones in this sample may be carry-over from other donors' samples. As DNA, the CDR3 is TGTGCCAGCTCAACTAGGGTGAACACTGAAGCTTTCTTT. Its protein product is CASSTRVNTEAFF.